The rows below give T cell receptor beta chains drawn from one sample of a study of T cells expressing NK-cell markers. Following a re-call of the 5' RACE reads, TCRdb has one entry per CDR3 protein and lacks DNA. Its listing shows approximately 170,000 distinct CDR3 sequences. Sample: blood T cells: a sorted CD56 or NKG2C T cell subset, CD4+ or CD8+ T cells, or bulk PBMC T cells (not recorded which). These receptors all come from a man between 18 and 69 years old in good health. CDR3s include the opening cysteine and the closing phenylalanine or tryptophan.

>TRBV19|TRBJ2-7
CASSAGLPYEQYF
>TRBV15|TRBJ2-5
CATSRDWASGGLMETQYF
>TRBV13|TRBJ2-7
CASSSGTGSSYEQYF
>TRBV15|TRBJ2-2
CATSRGGDAGELFF
>TRBV16|TRBJ2-7
CASSQSRPSGDITYEQYF
>TRBV6-1|TRBJ1-4
CASSPGSFNEKLFF
>TRBV27|TRBJ2-6
CASSLGVSGANVLTF
>TRBV19|TRBJ2-1
CASSWSGGGSYNEQFF
>TRBV7-9|TRBJ2-2
CASSPDNTGELFF
>TRBV7-9|TRBJ1-1
CALQGHDTEAFF
>TRBV27|TRBJ1-2
CASSQTGALRYGYTF
>TRBV9|TRBJ2-4
CASSAGTGLAKNIQYF
>TRBV19|TRBJ2-3
CASSAPPPADTQYF
>TRBV3-1|TRBJ2-2
CASSQRGELFF
>TRBV20-1|TRBJ2-3
CSARSGLAGTDTQYF
>TRBV19|TRBJ2-7
CASSINVRDEQYF
>TRBV20-1|TRBJ2-2
CSARDALSVTTGELFF
>TRBV7-6|TRBJ2-2
CASSLGPASGENTGELFF
>TRBV5-1|TRBJ2-1
CASSVGTSGASSYNEQFF
>TRBV6-1|TRBJ2-7
CASSPGTGEIYEQYF
>TRBV7-3|TRBJ2-3
CASSPSGGAGDTQYF
>TRBV7-2|TRBJ1-1
CASSLGSGGLMNTEAFF
>TRBV11-2|TRBJ2-1
CASSLDLGGPTHEQFF
>TRBV7-6|TRBJ2-7
CASSSLTGLGAYEQYF
>TRBV7-9|TRBJ1-1
CASSPRDRNTEAFF
>TRBV7-9|TRBJ2-5
CASSLPGRQETQYF
>TRBV7-2|TRBJ1-3
CASSQMGQGQGNTIYF
>TRBV4-1|TRBJ2-3
CASSQKTSGLGGTQYF
>TRBV15|TRBJ2-7
CATSTSHGGVSYEQYF
>TRBV25-1|TRBJ2-2
CASRVPGTPLHTSRGGTGELFF